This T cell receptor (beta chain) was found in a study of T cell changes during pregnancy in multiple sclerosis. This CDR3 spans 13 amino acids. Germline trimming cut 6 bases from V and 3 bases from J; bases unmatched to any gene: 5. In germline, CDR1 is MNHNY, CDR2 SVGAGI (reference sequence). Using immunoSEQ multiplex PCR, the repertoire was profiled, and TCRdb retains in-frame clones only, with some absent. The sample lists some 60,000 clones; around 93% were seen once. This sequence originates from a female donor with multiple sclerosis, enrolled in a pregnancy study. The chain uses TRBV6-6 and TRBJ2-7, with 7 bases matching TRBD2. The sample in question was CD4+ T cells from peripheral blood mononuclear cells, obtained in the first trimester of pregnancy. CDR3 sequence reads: CASRPGGFYEQYF. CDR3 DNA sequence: TGTGCCAGCAGACCCGGGGGGTTCTACGAGCAGTACTTC.